This T cell receptor beta chain was observed in a study of T cell clonotyping in hematopoietic cell transplantation. Study-level background: Blood collection times were about day -28 and days 30, 100, 180 posttransplant.

Regarding this clone: No antigen is known for it.

Assay used: immunoSEQ multiplex PCR; TCRdb lists only in-frame clones, some missing. The table shows several thousand clones, with roughly nine tenths occurring only once. The study's findings and limits: After transplant, recipient diversity fell while pathologically expanded clonotypes grew through day 180. Broader posttransplant TCR repertoire diversity was predicted by graft donor and pretransplant recipient Inverse Simpson Index values. Without cell sorting, CD4 versus CD8 contributions remain unresolved.

Trimming left V 0 bases short and J 4 bases short, with 12 bases between. Germline values: CDR1 LGHNA, CDR2 YSLEER. There are 15 residues in the CDR3. The clonotype comes from a male patient between 55 and 70 years old who had an allogeneic stem cell transplant from a related donor, so the T cells may come from the graft donor. Some clones in this sample may be carry-over from other donors' samples. The specimen comprised PBMCs, sampled at the time of graft-versus-host disease after allogeneic stem cell transplant. The chain employs TRBV4-3 and TRBJ1-1; D might be TRBD1 (5 bases). The CDR3 protein is CASSQDSSGVTEAFF. In nucleotides, the CDR3 is TGCGCCAGCAGCCAAGATTCATCGGGGGTCACTGAAGCTTTCTTT.